This T cell receptor beta chain was profiled in a study of a mutant IDH1 vaccine in newly diagnosed glioma. Background on the study: Weeks 1, 3, 5, 7, 11, 15, 19 and 23 were when patients received their eight vaccinations. Pretreatment consisted of radiotherapy, temozolomide, or both, with most receiving both.

Findings and limits, study-wide: Across multiple MHC alleles, 93.3% of patients had vaccine-induced responses.

CDR1 and CDR2 from the germline V gene are LNHDA and SQIVND (reference sequence). The CDR3 length is 16 residues. V gave up 5 bases and J gave up 5 bases; unmatched junction bases: 6. Regarding this clone: Its specificity is unknown.

TCRdb keeps only in-frame clones here, not all; method: immunoSEQ multiplex PCR. The data hold 25,000 to 35,000 clones, with 85% to 90% observed a single time. Regarding time point: week 11, during vaccination. Each dose of the vaccine consisted of 300 ug of mutant IDH1 20-mer peptide, with topical imiquimod. New WHO grade 3 or 4 IDH1-mutant, ATRX-lost astrocytomas were present in all donors. The input for sequencing was PBMCs, taken from a glioma patient whose treatment included an IDH1 peptide vaccine. The chain has TRBV19 and TRBJ2-3, with TRBD2 matching 14 bases. This receptor was taken from a man aged 18 to 30 with glioma. CDR3 sequence: CASSDPGLAGVDTQYF. CDR3 nucleotide sequence: TGTGCCAGTAGTGACCCGGGACTAGCGGGAGTAGATACGCAGTATTTT.